The 25 T cell receptor beta chains given below trace back to one sample, sequenced in a study of T-cell reconstitution after alpha-beta-depleted transplantation in children (dated by TCRdb to 2016 to 2018). The protocol used for the library was PCR. The instrument was an Illumina HiSeq 2500. TCR library preparation used molecular barcoding, with unique molecular identifiers applied to normalize quantification of the TCRbeta repertoire. Through fastp at Q25 and MiXCR, TCRdb rebuilt clones from the public reads, retaining in-frame beta chains. Every entry covers one CDR3 protein and lists the most common genes and DNA from its rows. The sample table holds roughly 590,000 distinct CDR3 sequences, of which roughly 17% were seen once. The ten largest make up 1.1% of the sample. Sequenced here: PBMCs from the stem cell graft donor, sampled from the stem cell graft. Receptors originate from a human donor who donated a stem cell graft to a child with acute myeloid leukemia.

This chain connects TRBV28 to TRBJ2-1; 8 bases fit TRBD2. This CDR3 contains 15 residues. Unmatched junction bases numbered 7, after V lost 5 bases and J lost 4 bases. Germline assignment: CDR1 MDHEN and CDR2 SYDVKM. The CDR3 sequence is CASSTPSGGYNEQFF. CDR3 sequence (DNA): TGTGCCAGCAGTACCCCGAGCGGGGGTTACAATGAGCAGTTCTTC. The variable domain in full, with the rest retrieved from reference TRBV28 and TRBJ2-1, is DVKVTQSSRYLVKRTGEKVFLECVQDMDHENMFWYRQDPGLGLRLIYFSYDVKMKEKGDIPEGYSVSREKKERFSLILESASTNQTSMYLCASSTPSGGYNEQFFGPGTRLTVL.

Only a few counts were recorded for this clonotype. The gene calls are TRBV6-5 and TRBJ1-2; D gene uncertain. Deletions cut 0 bases from V and 8 bases from J, with 13 bases between. The length of the CDR3 is 14 residues. The germline gives CDR1 MNHEY, CDR2 SVGAGI. The CDR3 coding sequence is TGTGCCAGCAGTTACTCCCCCGAGGAGGGCGGCTACACCTTC. This encodes CASSYSPEEGGYTF.

The V gene is TRBV7-9, the J gene TRBJ1-1, with D perhaps TRBD1 (6 bases). Germline V lookup: CDR1 SEHNR, CDR2 FQNEAQ (reference sequence). V was cut by 1 base and J by 0 bases, with 15 bases left in between. The CDR3 runs 17 residues. The CDR3 bases are TGTGCCAGCAGCTTAGGGGCGGGGGCGCGGATGAACACTGAAGCTTTCTTT. Encoded protein: CASSLGAGARMNTEAFF.

The J gene is TRBJ2-1, the V gene TRBV12-3 or TRBV12-4, with 9 bases aligning to TRBD1. This CDR3 is 15 amino acids long. The ends lost 5 bases at V and 6 bases at J; junction bases unmatched: 8. CDR3 amino acids: CASSPGTGYSNEQFF. The DNA of the CDR3 is TGTGCCAGCAGTCCCGGGACAGGGTATAGCAATGAGCAGTTCTTC.

The table lists this clonotype with a few counts. This sequence joins TRBV10-3 and TRBJ2-7; TRBD2 is a possible D gene (5 bases). With 3 bases removed from V and 0 bases from J, the gap between germline ends came to 15 bases. This CDR3 region has 16 residues. CDR1 is ENHRY and CDR2 is SYGVKD in the germline V gene. The CDR3 nucleotides are TGTGCCATCAGTGACCCCGGAGGTCGGGGCTCCTACGAGCAGTACTTC. Protein: CAISDPGGRGSYEQYF.

This sequence joins TRBV29-1 and TRBJ1-1; perhaps TRBD1 as D (5 bases). The CDR3 is 14 amino acids. V was clipped by 7 bases and J by 4 bases, with 19 bases between them. The germline CDR1 and CDR2 sequences are SQVTM and ANQGSEA. CDR3 in amino acids: CSALAGTRGTEAFF. The CDR3 DNA is TGCAGCGCCCTGGCGGGGACCCGCGGCACTGAAGCTTTCTTT.

This clonotype appeared many times. The V call is TRBV20-1, the J call TRBJ2-1; the D gene is possibly TRBD1 (5 bases). V was pared by 5 bases and J by 6 bases, with 11 bases between. The length of the CDR3 is 12 residues. CDR1 DFQATT and CDR2 SNEGSKA come from the germline V gene (reference sequence). The CDR3 region is CSARIQGNEQFF. CDR3 DNA: TGCAGTGCTCGCATCCAGGGCAATGAGCAGTTCTTC.

The table lists this clonotype with a count of one. A much larger clone lies one base from this, so it may be a read error. The genes are TRBV27 and TRBJ2-1; 8 bases align to TRBD2. This CDR3 is 13 amino acids long. CDR1 is MNHEY and CDR2 is SMNVEV in the germline V gene (reference sequence). With V trimmed by 7 bases and J by 6 bases, 5 bases remained unmatched. The CDR3 DNA is TGTGCCAGCACGGCGGGGGGCCCCAATGAGCAGTTCTTC. It encodes CASTAGGPNEQFF.

This clonotype was seen a few times. The chain has TRBV20-1 and TRBJ2-7, with a tentative D call TRBD2 (6 bases). CDR3 length equals 17 residues. In germline, CDR1 is DFQATT, CDR2 SNEGSKA (reference sequence). The V and J ends lost 0 bases and 3 bases respectively, with 21 bases between them. In nucleotides, the CDR3 is TGCAGTGCTAGAGAAGTCCATGCAGGGAGGATTCACTACGAGCAGTACGTC. Amino acid sequence: CSAREVHAGRIHYEQYV.

This clonotype appeared many times. The junction and the germline gene differ at one end; a read error may be behind it. The chain couples TRBV6-1 to TRBJ2-3; 9 bases fit TRBD2. CDR1 MNHNS and CDR2 SASEGT come from the germline V gene. The CDR3 has 17 residues. The CDR3 spells CAISEAGGIVLTDTQYF. DNA for the CDR3: TGTGCCATCAGTGAAGCGGGGGGAATTGTTTTGACAGATACGCAGTATTTT.

The table lists this clonotype with many counts. This chain connects TRBV20-1 to TRBJ2-7; 7 nucleotides match TRBD1. The CDR3 has 13 amino acids. After removal of 6 bases from V and 2 bases from J, the junction contained 7 bases not matched to a gene. Germline V gene data show CDR1 as DFQATT and CDR2 as SNEGSKA (reference sequence). This CDR3 is CSALGQIPYEQYF. CDR3 nucleotides: TGCAGTGCGTTGGGACAGATTCCCTACGAGCAGTACTTC.

Ten or more counts support this clonotype. The rearrangement links TRBV4-1 to TRBJ2-5; 8 nucleotides agree with TRBD2. This CDR3 is 13 amino acids long. The junction had 8 bases not matched to a gene; V was cut back by 0 bases and J by 14 bases. Germline CDR1 reads MGHRA; CDR2 reads YSYEKL. CDR3 region: CASSQELIGLAYF. As DNA, the CDR3 is TGCGCCAGCAGCCAAGAATTGATCGGACTAGCATACTTC.

The chain couples TRBV7-9 to TRBJ2-2; TRBD1 matches 9 bases. CDR3 length: 15 residues. V shed 2 bases and J 6 bases; nucleotides not matched to a gene: 4. The germline V gene has CDR1 SEHNR and CDR2 FQNEAQ (reference sequence). This CDR3 is CASSLTGGGSGELFF. The CDR3 nucleotides are TGTGCCAGCAGCTTAACAGGGGGCGGATCCGGGGAGCTGTTTTTT.

The chain couples TRBV12-3 or TRBV12-4 to TRBJ2-6; TRBD1 aligns across 10 bases. This CDR3 contains 16 residues. Trimming cost V 5 bases and J 0 bases; bases outside gene matches: 1. In DNA, the CDR3 is TGTGCCAGCAGTGACAGGGGGCCCTCTGGGGCCAACGTCCTGACTTTC. Protein: CASSDRGPSGANVLTF.

This clonotype was seen repeatedly, ten times or more. V and J are TRBV20-1 and TRBJ2-1; TRBD2 matches 8 bases. Losses at the gene ends were 5 bases for V and 0 bases for J; bases not matched to a gene: 12. The CDR3 is 17 amino acids. CDR1 and CDR2 (germline): DFQATT, SNEGSKA (reference sequence). CDR3 nucleotides: TGCAGTGCTCGCCGGGGAGTAGCGGGGTACTCCTACAATGAGCAGTTCTTC. This encodes CSARRGVAGYSYNEQFF.

This clonotype was recorded many times. The chain has TRBV20-1 and TRBJ2-7, with 8 bases aligning to TRBD1. This CDR3 contains 13 residues. Germline V gene data show CDR1 as DFQATT and CDR2 as SNEGSKA (reference sequence). After removal of 3 bases from V and 5 bases from J, the junction contained 6 bases not matched to a gene. The CDR3 region is CSASRQGADEQYV. CDR3 in DNA: TGCAGTGCTAGTCGCCAGGGGGCGGACGAGCAGTACGTC.

This clonotype was recorded at least ten times. The chain carries TRBV9 and TRBJ2-7; 9 bases align to TRBD2. After removal of 4 bases from V and 1 base from J, the junction contained 6 bases not matched to a gene. The length of the CDR3 is 15 residues. CDR1 and CDR2 from the germline V gene are SGDLS and YYNGEE. CDR3 in DNA: TGTGCCAGCAGCTTTTCTAGCGGGGAGTCCTACGAGCAGTACTTC. As protein: CASSFSSGESYEQYF. The whole variable domain, remainder taken from reference TRBV9 and TRBJ2-7, is DSGVTQTPKHLITATGQRVTLRCSPRSGDLSVYWYQQSLDQGLQFLIQYYNGEERAKGNILERFSAQQFPDLHSELNLSSLELGDSALYFCASSFSSGESYEQYFGPGTRLTVT.

This clonotype was seen once. A much bigger clone sits one base away, suggesting this may be a read error. The chain links TRBV20-1 to TRBJ2-2; D might be TRBD2 (7 bases). Germline CDR1 reads DFQATT; CDR2 reads SNEGSKA (reference sequence). Trimming took 3 bases from V and 6 from J, leaving 14 bases between them. CDR3 size: 14 residues. The CDR3 DNA follows: TGCAGTGCTAGGGGGGGGCGCGAGGCCGGGGAGCTGTTTTTT. Amino acids: CSARGGREAGELFF.

This clonotype was counted many times. The genes are TRBV7-9 and TRBJ2-2; no reliable D call. The CDR3 is 15 residues long. The germline V gene encodes CDR1 SEHNR and CDR2 FQNEAQ (reference sequence). Trimming stripped 3 bases from V and 0 bases from J, with 8 bases between. CDR3 coding DNA: TGTGCCAGCAGCTTGATGGCCGCGAACACCGGGGAGCTGTTTTTT. It translates to CASSLMAANTGELFF.

This sequence joins TRBV6-2 or TRBV6-3 and TRBJ2-2; 8 bases align to TRBD1. CDR3 size: 16 residues. The germline gives CDR1 MNHEY, CDR2 SVGEGT. J lost 4 bases, V lost 5 bases, and 9 bases had no gene match. Written as DNA, the CDR3 is TGTGCCAGCAGTCCCCTCCAGGGGGCGCGCACCGGGGAGCTGTTTTTT. As protein: CASSPLQGARTGELFF.

Turning to this clonotype: A much larger clone differs by one base, so this may be a read error. The chain employs TRBV7-7 and TRBJ1-1, with D hard to call. Trimming pared 7 bases from V and 1 base from J, leaving 10 bases between. This CDR3 region has 13 residues. Germline V lookup: CDR1 SSHAT, CDR2 FNYEAQ (reference sequence). DNA of the CDR3: TGTGCCAGCATCCTCGGTTGGAACACTGAAGCTTTCTTT. Translation gives CASILGWNTEAFF.

The genes are TRBV4-2 and TRBJ2-2; 12 nucleotides agree with TRBD1. V trimming: 4 bases; J trimming: 4 bases; junction bases outside the gene matches: 22. This CDR3 is built from 22 residues. CDR1 and CDR2 from the germline V gene are LGHNA and YNFKEQ. Here the CDR3 reads CASSPLLPGQGARSLATGELFF. In DNA form, the CDR3 reads TGTGCCAGCAGCCCACTACTTCCGGGACAGGGGGCGAGATCCCTCGCCACCGGGGAGCTGTTTTTT.

This clonotype was counted only a few times. This sequence joins TRBV20-1 and TRBJ2-2; 11 positions agree with TRBD1. The length of the CDR3 is 14 residues. V lost 5 bases and J lost 7; bases outside the gene matches: 6. Germline CDR1 reads DFQATT; CDR2 reads SNEGSKA (reference sequence). The CDR3 reads CSARTGGRFGELFF. The DNA for the CDR3 is TGCAGTGCTCGGACAGGGGGCCGTTTCGGGGAGCTGTTTTTT.

V usage is TRBV21-1 and J usage is TRBJ1-5; the listed D gene, TRBD1, was not tested against the DNA. TRBV21-1 is flagged as a pseudogene. This CDR3 comprises 17 residues. CDR3 nucleotide sequence: TGTGCCTCAACACCCTGGAGGGGCGCCCCGGGGAATCAGCCCCAGCATTTT. Translating it yields CASTPWRGAPGNQPQHF.

Many counts were recorded for this clonotype. This chain uses TRBV20-1 with TRBJ2-1, with 7 bases identical to TRBD2. J gave up 0 bases and V 3 bases, and 5 bases lay outside the gene matches. The CDR3 totals 15 residues. The germline V gene has CDR1 DFQATT and CDR2 SNEGSKA (reference sequence). The CDR3 spells CSASPGLVSYNEQFF. CDR3 coding DNA: TGCAGTGCTAGCCCCGGACTAGTCTCCTACAATGAGCAGTTCTTC.